This T cell receptor (beta chain) was obtained from a study of blood T cell repertoires in COVID-19. Overall study: From the United States, Italy and Spain came samples of acute and convalescent COVID-19. From T cells, B-cell-depleted T cells, or PBMCs came the material, which was cDNA or gDNA.

Relative to its sample, this clone is medium-sized. In the authors' workflow: Amplification from reference gene primers served as the basis for estimated nucleated cell counts. Some clones are missing from TCRdb's copy, which holds only in-frame ones; the method was immunoSEQ multiplex PCR. That table gives V, J and clone size, and the DNA gave D and trimming. The data hold 52,000 or so clones, with about 83% observed a single time. CDR1 is SGHVS, CDR2 FQNEAQ, per germline. The CDR3 extends over 14 amino acids. The V end was cut by 1 base, the J end by 2 bases, with 7 bases between. Sequencing was carried out using peripheral blood. The source is a man between 35 and 55 years old with acute or convalescent COVID-19. The V call is TRBV7-8, the J call TRBJ2-3; D is unclear. The CDR3 reads CASSLGGFTDTQYF. CDR3 coding DNA: TGTGCCAGCAGCTTAGGAGGATTCACAGATACGCAGTATTTT.